This is a list of T cell receptor beta chains from one sample in a study of T cell responses to AZD1222 COVID-19 vaccine. Sequencing used immunoSEQ multiplex PCR; TCRdb keeps in-frame clones, though not all of them. The sample contains about 100,000 clones, around nine tenths of which appear only once. The material sequenced was peripheral blood, taken 28 days after the second dose of the MenACWY control vaccine. The origin of the receptors is an adult who received the MenACWY meningococcal vaccine as a control. Each CDR3 is given with its conserved first and last residue. The order of the fields is CDR3 DNA, CDR3 protein, clone size, D gene, V gene, J gene, CDR3 length. The D gene is left open where the match is weak. Some rows mark clone size as missing; the rest say once, few, many or name a class of expanded clone.

DNA: TGTGCCAGCAGTTTAACGGGGGCTCTCGACGAGCAGTACTTC
CDR3: CASSLTGALDEQYF
size: NA
D: NA
V: TRBV28
J: TRBJ2-7
length: 14

DNA: TGTGCCAGCAGGGCCGGGCCCGGGGATCCCCTCCACTTT
CDR3: CASRAGPGDPLHF
size: NA
D: NA
V: TRBV12-3/TRBV12-4
J: TRBJ1-6
length: 13

DNA: TGTGCCAGCAGTTCCGGGACAGGGGGTTCTAATTACGAGCAGTACTTC
CDR3: CASSSGTGGSNYEQYF
size: NA
D: TRBD1
V: TRBV28
J: TRBJ2-7
length: 16

DNA: TGTGCCAGCAGCTTAGTGAACGGCTATGGCTACACCTTC
CDR3: CASSLVNGYGYTF
size: NA
D: NA
V: TRBV7-3
J: TRBJ1-2
length: 13

DNA: TGTGCCAGCAGGTTACCCGGGGCCTACGAGCAGTACTTC
CDR3: CASRLPGAYEQYF
size: NA
D: NA
V: TRBV2
J: TRBJ2-7
length: 13

DNA: TGTGCCAGCAGCCCGGGACAGATCTCTGGGGCCAACGTCCTGACTTTC
CDR3: CASSPGQISGANVLTF
size: NA
D: TRBD1
V: TRBV5-4
J: TRBJ2-6
length: 16

DNA: TGTGCCAGCAGTTTATTTGGCAATGAGCAGTTCTTC
CDR3: CASSLFGNEQFF
size: NA
D: NA
V: TRBV27
J: TRBJ2-1
length: 12

DNA: TGTGCCAGCTCCCTAGCTGTAGGCTACGAGCAGTACTTC
CDR3: CASSLAVGYEQYF
size: NA
D: NA
V: TRBV19
J: TRBJ2-7
length: 13

DNA: TGTGCCAGCCATCTAGGGGGAGACAGGCGGGTCACTGAAGCTTTCTTT
CDR3: CASHLGGDRRVTEAFF
size: NA
D: NA
V: TRBV7-9
J: TRBJ1-1
length: 16

DNA: TGTGCCAGCCGTGACCCGTACAATGAGCAGTTCTTC
CDR3: CASRDPYNEQFF
size: NA
D: NA
V: TRBV19
J: TRBJ2-1
length: 12

DNA: TGTGCCAGCAGCCAAGTATTGGCAGGGTCCCCACTCGGAAACACCATATATTTT
CDR3: CASSQVLAGSPLGNTIYF
size: NA
D: NA
V: TRBV14
J: TRBJ1-3
length: 18

DNA: TGTGCCAGTAGTATAGGAGGGGGATTGAACTATGGCTACACCTTC
CDR3: CASSIGGGLNYGYTF
size: NA
D: NA
V: TRBV19
J: TRBJ1-2
length: 15

DNA: TGTGCCAGCAGTCCGGGGGGTCGATACGAGCAGTACTTC
CDR3: CASSPGGRYEQYF
size: NA
D: TRBD2
V: TRBV6-5
J: TRBJ2-7
length: 13

DNA: TGTGCCAGCAGTTACGCTGGGGACAATGAGCAGTTCTTC
CDR3: CASSYAGDNEQFF
size: NA
D: NA
V: TRBV6-2/TRBV6-3
J: TRBJ2-1
length: 13

DNA: TGCGCCAGCAGTGAGTCCAGGTTCGGGAATTCACCCCTCCACTTT
CDR3: CASSESRFGNSPLHF
size: NA
D: NA
V: TRBV10-2
J: TRBJ1-6
length: 15

DNA: TGTGCCTGGACTTCCGGGGGGGTTATTCGTCAGCCCCAGCATTTT
CDR3: CAWTSGGVIRQPQHF
size: NA
D: NA
V: TRBV30
J: TRBJ1-5
length: 15

DNA: TGCGCCAGCAGCTTGGCCTTTGGGGTTAGCTCTGGAAACACCATATATTTT
CDR3: CASSLAFGVSSGNTIYF
size: NA
D: NA
V: TRBV5-1
J: TRBJ1-3
length: 17

DNA: TGTGCCAGCAGCCAAGATGGACTAGCGGGGGTCACCGGGGAGCTGTTTTTT
CDR3: CASSQDGLAGVTGELFF
size: NA
D: TRBD2
V: TRBV3-1/TRBV3-2
J: TRBJ2-2
length: 17

DNA: TGCGCCAGCAGCTTGGCGACAGGGGGGAACACTGAAGCTTTCTTT
CDR3: CASSLATGGNTEAFF
size: NA
D: TRBD1
V: TRBV5-1
J: TRBJ1-1
length: 15

DNA: TGCGCCAGCAGCCCCTCTTCGACAGCTAACTACGAGCAGTACTTC
CDR3: CASSPSSTANYEQYF
size: NA
D: NA
V: TRBV5-1
J: TRBJ2-7
length: 15

DNA: TGTGCCAGCAGCAGGGGGCATTTCGAAAACACCATATATTTT
CDR3: CASSRGHFENTIYF
size: NA
D: TRBD1
V: TRBV6-5
J: TRBJ1-3
length: 14

DNA: TGCGCCAGCAGCTTGCAGGGACAGGGGAGTAGTGGAAACACCATATATTTT
CDR3: CASSLQGQGSSGNTIYF
size: NA
D: TRBD1
V: TRBV5-1
J: TRBJ1-3
length: 17

DNA: TGTGCCAGCAGTTCAACAAGAAACACCATATATTTT
CDR3: CASSSTRNTIYF
size: few
D: NA
V: TRBV6-2/TRBV6-3
J: TRBJ1-3
length: 12

DNA: TGTGCCAGCAGCCCTAAAGTGGGGGTAACGGATACGCAGTATTTT
CDR3: CASSPKVGVTDTQYF
size: NA
D: NA
V: TRBV11-1
J: TRBJ2-3
length: 15

DNA: TGTGCCAGCAGCTCGCCCGGGGGATTGGACACTGAAGCTTTCTTT
CDR3: CASSSPGGLDTEAFF
size: NA
D: NA
V: TRBV5-4
J: TRBJ1-1
length: 15

DNA: TGTGCCAGCTCTCCGGGACTAGTGGGGCAAGAGACCCAGTACTTC
CDR3: CASSPGLVGQETQYF
size: NA
D: TRBD2
V: TRBV18
J: TRBJ2-5
length: 15

DNA: TGTGCCAGCAGCCATGGATCAGGGAGTGGCTACACCTTC
CDR3: CASSHGSGSGYTF
size: NA
D: NA
V: TRBV11-2
J: TRBJ1-2
length: 13

DNA: TGTGCCAGCAGAGACGGGACAGGGGATTTCTACGAGCAGTACTTC
CDR3: CASRDGTGDFYEQYF
size: once
D: TRBD1
V: TRBV2
J: TRBJ2-7
length: 15

DNA: TGTGCCAGTAGTATAGGTCAGGGCTTCGCGGATACGCAGTATTTT
CDR3: CASSIGQGFADTQYF
size: NA
D: NA
V: TRBV19
J: TRBJ2-3
length: 15

DNA: TGTGCCAGCAGCTTAGGGGAGAAAGAGACCCAGTACTTC
CDR3: CASSLGEKETQYF
size: NA
D: NA
V: TRBV7-2
J: TRBJ2-5
length: 13

DNA: TGTGCCAGCAGCTTATTAAGCACGGGGGCGGGAGAGCAGTACTTC
CDR3: CASSLLSTGAGEQYF
size: NA
D: NA
V: TRBV7-8
J: TRBJ2-7
length: 15

DNA: TGTGCCAGTAGTGTCCGGGACAGGAACACCGGGGAGCTGTTTTTT
CDR3: CASSVRDRNTGELFF
size: few
D: TRBD1
V: TRBV19
J: TRBJ2-2
length: 15

DNA: TGTGCCAGCAGTGCCCCGACTCCCGACTATGGCTACACCTTC
CDR3: CASSAPTPDYGYTF
size: once
D: NA
V: TRBV25-1
J: TRBJ1-2
length: 14

DNA: TGTGCCAGCAGTCCCCGAAGGACAGAGTATGGCTACACCTTC
CDR3: CASSPRRTEYGYTF
size: once
D: NA
V: TRBV3-1/TRBV3-2
J: TRBJ1-2
length: 14

DNA: TGTGCCAGCAGCCAAGGGGCCAGGGAGTATGGCTACACCTTC
CDR3: CASSQGAREYGYTF
size: NA
D: NA
V: TRBV4-2
J: TRBJ1-2
length: 14

DNA: TGTGCCAGCAGCTCTACCATGGGGGGATACTACGAGCAGTACTTC
CDR3: CASSSTMGGYYEQYF
size: NA
D: NA
V: TRBV7-9
J: TRBJ2-7
length: 15

DNA: TGTGCCAGCAGCCAAGAAGGCAGGGCCCAGCATTTT
CDR3: CASSQEGRAQHF
size: NA
D: NA
V: TRBV3-1/TRBV3-2
J: TRBJ1-5
length: 12

DNA: TGTGCCAGGAACAGGGCCGAGGGCTCCTACGAGCAGTACTTC
CDR3: CARNRAEGSYEQYF
size: NA
D: NA
V: TRBV28
J: TRBJ2-7
length: 14

DNA: TGTGCCAGCAGCGTAGATGAGGGTGGCTACACCTTC
CDR3: CASSVDEGGYTF
size: once
D: NA
V: TRBV9
J: TRBJ1-2
length: 12

DNA: TGTGCCAGCAGCGTTATCCCCCCGGGGCCCGGGGAGCTGTTTTTT
CDR3: CASSVIPPGPGELFF
size: NA
D: NA
V: TRBV7-2
J: TRBJ2-2
length: 15

DNA: TGTGCCAGCAGATCCGGCGGGATCCCCTACGAGCAGTACTTC
CDR3: CASRSGGIPYEQYF
size: NA
D: NA
V: TRBV27
J: TRBJ2-7
length: 14

DNA: TGTGCCAGCGCTCCGGGATATTACTCTGGAAACACCATATATTTT
CDR3: CASAPGYYSGNTIYF
size: NA
D: NA
V: TRBV6-5
J: TRBJ1-3
length: 15

DNA: TGTGCCAGCAGCAAGAATAGCAATCAGCCCCAGCATTTT
CDR3: CASSKNSNQPQHF
size: NA
D: NA
V: TRBV21-1
J: TRBJ1-5
length: 13

DNA: TGTGCCAGCAGCATCACGACAGGATTAGAGACCCAGTACTTC
CDR3: CASSITTGLETQYF
size: NA
D: NA
V: TRBV11-2
J: TRBJ2-5
length: 14

DNA: TGCGCCAGCACCCGTAGCGGGGGGGCCGTTGGGTCCGAGCAGTACTTC
CDR3: CASTRSGGAVGSEQYF
size: NA
D: TRBD2
V: TRBV5-1
J: TRBJ2-7
length: 16